This T cell receptor beta chain was sequenced for a study of blood T cell repertoires in COVID-19. The wider study: The samples span acute and convalescent COVID-19 from the United States, Italy and Spain. Nucleic acid was either cDNA or gDNA, and it came from T cells, B-cell-depleted T cells, or PBMCs.

Original analysis: Reference gene primer amplification yielded estimated nucleated cell counts. Measured with immunoSEQ multiplex PCR; TCRdb has only the in-frame clones, and not every one. V and J calls and clone size are given by that table; D and trimming were obtained from the DNA. The repertoire includes some 120,000 clones, approximately 82% of them detected once, and 7% to 9.5% sits in the top ten. Material: peripheral blood. This TCR was sampled from a man between 65 and 80 years old with active or convalescent COVID-19.

In nucleotides, the CDR3 is TGTGCCAGCTGGGGACAGATAAACTATGGCTACACCTTC. It is translated as CASWGQINYGYTF. The rearrangement links TRBV19 to TRBJ1-2; 7 bases fit TRBD1. With V trimmed by 9 bases and J by 2 bases, 6 bases remained unmatched. Germline CDR1 reads LNHDA; CDR2 reads SQIVND (reference sequence). This CDR3 region has 13 residues.